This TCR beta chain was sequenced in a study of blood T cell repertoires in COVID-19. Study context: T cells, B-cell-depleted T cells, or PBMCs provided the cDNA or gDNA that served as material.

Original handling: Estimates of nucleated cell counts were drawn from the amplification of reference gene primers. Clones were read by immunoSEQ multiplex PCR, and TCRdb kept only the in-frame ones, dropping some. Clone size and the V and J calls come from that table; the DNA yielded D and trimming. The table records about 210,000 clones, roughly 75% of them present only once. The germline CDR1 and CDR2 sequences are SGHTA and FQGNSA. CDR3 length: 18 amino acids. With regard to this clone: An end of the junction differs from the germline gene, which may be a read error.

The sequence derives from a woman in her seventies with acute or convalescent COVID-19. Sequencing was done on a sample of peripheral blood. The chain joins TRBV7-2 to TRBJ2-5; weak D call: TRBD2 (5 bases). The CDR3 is CASSLDPTQEGEQVTQYF. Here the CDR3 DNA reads TGTGCCAGCAGCTTAGACCCCACCCAAGAGGGCGAACAAGTGACCCAGTACTTC. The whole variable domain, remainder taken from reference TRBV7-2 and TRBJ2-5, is GAGVSQSPSNKVTEKGKDVELRCDPISGHTALYWYRQSLGQGLEFLIYFQGNSAPDKSGLPSDRFSAERTGGSVSTLTIQRTQQEDSAVYLCASSLDPTQEGEQVTQYFGPGTRLLVL.